Following are 29 T cell receptor beta chains from one sample sequenced in a study of blood T cell repertoires in COVID-19. The data were produced by immunoSEQ multiplex PCR, yet TCRdb's version contains in-frame clones alone and is incomplete. Among about 190,000 clones, more than 70% were seen once, and the ten largest hold 1.6%. The specimen sequenced was peripheral blood. These receptors were taken from a man aged 18 to 30 with active or convalescent COVID-19.

The CDR3 region is CASSLDRGDNSPLHF. The CDR3 bases are TGTGCCAGCAGCTTAGACAGGGGGGACAATTCACCCCTCCACTTT. The chain couples TRBV11-2 to TRBJ1-6; 7 bases are a match to TRBD1. CDR3 size: 15 residues. CDR1 and CDR2 (germline): SGHAT, FQNNGV. V was clipped by 0 bases and J by 7 bases; unmatched bases: 3.

The chain has TRBV6-2 or TRBV6-3 and TRBJ1-2, with no clear D. Germline V CDR1 and CDR2: MNHEY, SVGEGT. The CDR3 is 13 amino acids. Trimming removed 2 bases at V and 4 bases at J, with 8 bases between. The CDR3 DNA sequence: TGTGCCAGCAGTTACAGGGAGTTCTATGGCTACACCTTC. Protein product: CASSYREFYGYTF.

V is TRBV5-6 and J is TRBJ2-5; 9 nucleotides match TRBD2. The junction had 10 bases not matched to a gene; V was cut back by 2 bases and J by 2 bases. The CDR3 has 17 amino acids. Germline loops: CDR1 SGHDT, CDR2 YYEEEE. As DNA, the CDR3 is TGTGCCAGCAGCTTCAATTCAGCGGGGGGACGACAAGAGACCCAGTACTTC. Its translation: CASSFNSAGGRQETQYF.

On this clone itself: Its ends do not fully match the called genes, so a read error is possible. The gene calls are TRBV7-7 and TRBJ2-1, with 8 nucleotides matching TRBD2. This CDR3 comprises 18 residues. Germline values: CDR1 SSHAT, CDR2 FNYEAQ (reference sequence). The CDR3 spells CASSLAVSGSSSYNEQFF. The CDR3 DNA is TGTGCTAGCAGCTTAGCGGTCAGCGGGAGTTCCTCCTACAATGAGCAGTTCTTC.

The V and J genes are TRBV29-1 and TRBJ1-2; D is ambiguous. Germline CDR1 is SQVTM and CDR2 is ANQGSEA. The CDR3 sequence is 15 residues long. V was pared by 4 bases and J by 7 bases, with 22 bases between. This CDR3 is CSVGAPGEGSGGYTF. The CDR3 DNA sequence: TGCAGCGTTGGGGCACCCGGGGAAGGTTCGGGTGGCTACACCTTC.

The genes are TRBV5-1 and TRBJ2-7, with D maybe TRBD2 (6 bases). From germline, CDR1 is SGHRS and CDR2 YFSETQ. The V end lost 0 bases, the J end lost 3 bases, and 13 bases lay between the germline ends. The CDR3 extends over 15 amino acids. The CDR3 DNA sequence: TGCGCCAGCAGCTTGGCCGGAGGGGATAACTACGAGCAGTACTTC. It specifies CASSLAGGDNYEQYF.

The V and J genes are TRBV5-1 and TRBJ1-6; possible D gene TRBD1, 5 bases. Germline CDR1 is SGHRS and CDR2 is YFSETQ. The CDR3 sequence is 15 residues long. The germline V and J ends were trimmed by 0 bases and 8 bases, with 12 bases remaining between them. The CDR3 DNA follows: TGCGCCAGCAGCTTGGGACAGTTTGCCTATTCACCCCTCCACTTT. Translated, it gives CASSLGQFAYSPLHF.

The V call is TRBV27, the J call TRBJ1-2, with D hard to call. Trimming took off 5 bases at V and 8 bases at J, with 15 bases between the two ends. Germline V CDR1 and CDR2: MNHEY, SMNVEV (reference sequence). The CDR3 is made up of 13 amino acids. Here the CDR3 reads CASSARGVGGYTF. The CDR3 region has the DNA TGTGCCAGCAGTGCGCGGGGAGTCGGAGGCTACACCTTC.

DNA for the CDR3: TGTGCCAGCAAAGACCAGACAGCGTCCAGAGAGACCCAGTACTTC. Its translation is CASKDQTASRETQYF. The genes are TRBV2 and TRBJ2-5; D possibly corresponds to TRBD1 (5 bases). The CDR3 length is 15 residues. Germline V gives CDR1 SNHLY, CDR2 FYNNEI. Trimming stripped 7 bases from V and 4 bases from J, with 19 bases between.

V gene TRBV19 combines with J gene TRBJ1-2; 9 bases line up with TRBD1. The CDR3 consists of 16 residues. Germline CDR1 and CDR2: LNHDA and SQIVND (reference sequence). The V segment lost 3 bases and the J segment 3 bases; nucleotides outside the gene matches: 8. CDR3 loop: CASSITVDRGDYGYTF. Here the CDR3 DNA reads TGTGCCAGTAGTATTACCGTTGACAGGGGGGACTATGGCTACACCTTC.

V gene TRBV27 combines with J gene TRBJ2-1, with D possibly being TRBD1 (5 bases). With 9 bases removed from V and 7 bases from J, the gap between germline ends came to 28 bases. The CDR3 length is 17 residues. Germline V CDR1 and CDR2: MNHEY, SMNVEV (reference sequence). CDR3 region: CASGGRIGFDGANEQFF. CDR3 coding DNA: TGTGCCAGTGGCGGCCGGATAGGGTTTGATGGGGCAAATGAGCAGTTCTTC.

The V call is TRBV2, the J call TRBJ1-2; 7 bases line up with TRBD1. Germline loops: CDR1 SNHLY, CDR2 FYNNEI. V dropped 0 bases and J dropped 7; count of bases not matched to a gene: 11. This CDR3 is built from 16 residues. The CDR3 DNA reads as TGTGCCAGCAGTGAAGCGCGGCAGGGGGATGATCCTGGCTACACCTTC. This gives the protein CASSEARQGDDPGYTF.

The V call is TRBV7-3, the J call TRBJ1-2; 7 bases map to TRBD1. V lost 5 bases to trimming and J lost 6 bases; unmatched junction nucleotides: 12. Germline V lookup: CDR1 SGHTA, CDR2 FQGTGA. This CDR3 has 15 amino acids. The chain's CDR3 is CASSPSPGTVNGYTF. The CDR3 region has the DNA TGTGCCAGCAGCCCCTCCCCCGGGACAGTGAATGGCTACACCTTC. The complete variable domain, with remaining parts taken from reference TRBV7-3 and TRBJ1-2, reads GAGVSQTPSNKVTEKGKYVELRCDPISGHTALYWYRQSLGQGPEFLIYFQGTGAADDSGLPNDRFFAVRPEGSVSTLKIQRTERGDSAVYLCASSPSPGTVNGYTFGSGTRLTVV.

This clone has just one count. The V gene is TRBV27, the J gene TRBJ2-7, with D perhaps TRBD2 (5 bases). The CDR3 contains 15 residues. Germline V gene data show CDR1 as MNHEY and CDR2 as SMNVEV (reference sequence). Trimming took off 3 bases at V and 0 bases at J, with 12 bases between the two ends. In DNA form, the CDR3 reads TGTGCCAGCAGTTTTTTGGGAGAAAGCTCCTACGAGCAGTACTTC. Protein product: CASSFLGESSYEQYF.

V is TRBV4-1 and J is TRBJ1-1; D might be TRBD1 (6 bases). Germline values: CDR1 MGHRA, CDR2 YSYEKL. Trimming left V 4 bases short and J 8 bases short, with 17 bases between. The CDR3 is made up of 14 amino acids. The CDR3 protein is CASSPGRGGVEAFF. As DNA, the CDR3 is TGCGCCAGCAGCCCCGGGAGGGGGGGGGTAGAAGCTTTCTTT.

Remarks on this clone: The same CDR3 is also encoded by other DNA sequences in this sample. The chain joins TRBV27 to TRBJ2-7, with D uncertain. Trimming removed 4 bases at V and 2 bases at J, with 3 bases between. The CDR3 runs 11 residues. Germline lookup yields CDR1 MNHEY and CDR2 SMNVEV (reference sequence). CDR3 sequence: CASSSAYEQYF. The CDR3 nucleotides read TGTGCCAGCAGTTCCGCCTACGAGCAGTACTTC.

In its sample, this clone was seen a few times. The chain combines TRBV19 with TRBJ1-2, with TRBD1 matching 12 bases. Per the germline V gene, CDR1 is LNHDA and CDR2 is SQIVND (reference sequence). J gave up 4 bases and V 5 bases, and 11 bases lay outside the gene matches. CDR3 length equals 17 residues. The CDR3: CASSGSRDRGRGYGYTF. CDR3 sequence (DNA): TGTGCCAGTAGTGGGTCCCGGGACAGGGGGCGCGGCTATGGCTACACCTTC.

The CDR3 DNA reads as TGTGCCAGCAGCCAAGATCGGGAGGGCCAAGAGACCCAGTACTTC. The encoded protein is CASSQDREGQETQYF. V is TRBV4-2 and J is TRBJ2-5, with 8 nucleotides matching TRBD2. Germline V gene sequence: CDR1 LGHNA, CDR2 YNFKEQ. V trimming: 0 bases; J trimming: 1 base; junction bases outside the gene matches: 1. This CDR3 spans 15 amino acids.

The rearrangement links TRBV6-5 to TRBJ2-5, with a weak D call TRBD1 (6 bases). This CDR3 spans 13 amino acids. Germline V gene sequence: CDR1 MNHEY, CDR2 SVGAGI. V dropped 10 bases and J dropped 5 bases, with 17 bases sitting between them. This CDR3 is CATMGAWAETQYF. In nucleotides, the CDR3 is TGTGCCACCATGGGGGCATGGGCGGAGACCCAGTACTTC.

This clone turned up a few times. The chain uses TRBV5-4 and TRBJ1-4, with 7 bases lining up with TRBD1. Germline V gene data show CDR1 as SGHNT and CDR2 as YYREEE (reference sequence). The CDR3 is 17 amino acids. V shed 5 bases, J shed 0 bases, and the junction held 10 bases outside the gene matches. The CDR3 here is CASSPGQRRATNEKLFF. The CDR3 nucleotides read TGTGCCAGCAGTCCGGGACAGAGACGTGCAACTAATGAAAAACTGTTTTTT. Full variable domain (rest looked up from reference TRBV5-4 and TRBJ1-4): ETGVTQSPTHLIKTRGQQVTLRCSSQSGHNTVSWYQQALGQGPQFIFQYYREEENGRGNFPPRFSGLQFPNYSSELNVNALELDDSALYLCASSPGQRRATNEKLFFGSGTQLSVL.

The chain uses TRBV4-2 and TRBJ2-3, with D possibly TRBD2 on 6 matching bases. The CDR3 covers 16 residues. Trimming stripped 1 base from V and 0 bases from J, with 11 bases between. Germline CDR1 is LGHNA and CDR2 is YNFKEQ. CDR3 nucleotide sequence: TGTGCCAGCAGCCAAGTTCAGCGGGTCAGCACAGATACGCAGTATTTT. It is translated as CASSQVQRVSTDTQYF.

The V and J genes are TRBV18 and TRBJ1-6, with D perhaps TRBD1 (5 bases). Germline V lookup: CDR1 KGHSH, CDR2 LQKENI. The V end lost 4 bases, the J end lost 6 bases, and 7 bases lay between the germline ends. The CDR3 totals 13 residues. CDR3 residues: CASSRGGNSPLHF. The CDR3 region has the DNA TGTGCCAGCTCACGCGGGGGTAATTCACCCCTCCACTTT.

A single count supports this clone. The chain is built from TRBV27 and TRBJ1-4; 9 positions match TRBD1. After removal of 5 bases from V and 8 bases from J, the junction contained 9 bases not matched to a gene. The CDR3 has 15 residues. CDR1 MNHEY and CDR2 SMNVEV come from the germline V gene (reference sequence). CDR3 in DNA: TGTGCCAGCAGTCCATGGGACAGGGTGGACGAAAAACTGTTTTTT. This encodes CASSPWDRVDEKLFF. Supplemented by reference TRBV27 and TRBJ1-4, the full variable domain reads EAQVTQNPRYLITVTGKKLTVTCSQNMNHEYMSWYRQDPGLGLRQIYYSMNVEVTDKGDVPEGYKVSRKEKRNFPLILESPSPNQTSLYFCASSPWDRVDEKLFFGSGTQLSVL.

The V call is TRBV5-1, the J call TRBJ2-2; the D gene is possibly TRBD2 (6 bases). The CDR3 sequence is 15 residues long. V shed 2 bases and J shed 2 bases, with 10 bases lying between them. CDR1 is SGHRS and CDR2 is YFSETQ in the germline V gene. CDR3 residues: CASSFGRGNTGELFF. DNA for the CDR3: TGCGCCAGCAGCTTCGGGCGGGGTAACACCGGGGAGCTGTTTTTT.

The chain uses TRBV2 and TRBJ2-5, with D tentatively TRBD1 (6 bases). Germline V gene lookup returns CDR1 SNHLY and CDR2 FYNNEI. The CDR3 runs to 12 residues. Trimming took 6 bases from V and 5 from J, leaving 10 bases between them. CDR3 amino acids: CASRGAGETQYF. The DNA of the CDR3 is TGTGCCAGCAGGGGGGCCGGGGAGACCCAGTACTTC.

J is TRBJ1-3 and V is TRBV5-6; D unresolved. The CDR3 loop spans 16 amino acids. V was shortened by 1 base and J by 2 bases, with 13 bases between the two germline ends. Germline assignment: CDR1 SGHDT and CDR2 YYEEEE. The CDR3 DNA is TGTGCCAGCAGCTTGTTTGCGGGAGCGACTGGAAACACCATATATTTT. This encodes CASSLFAGATGNTIYF.

This clone was observed a single time. The chain joins TRBV4-2 to TRBJ2-3; D unresolved. This CDR3 comprises 16 residues. The V gene's germline CDR1 is LGHNA and CDR2 YNFKEQ. Trimming pared 1 base from V and 1 base from J, leaving 12 bases between. CDR3 nucleotides: TGTGCCAGCAGCCAAGTTGCAGGCTCTGGCACAGATACGCAGTATTTT. Its protein is CASSQVAGSGTDTQYF.

In the case of this clone: The junction differs from germline at one of its ends, possibly a read error. The chain has TRBV11-2 and TRBJ2-7; 8 positions agree with TRBD2. Germline V gene lookup returns CDR1 SGHAT and CDR2 FQNNGV. The CDR3 length is 16 residues. The CDR3 loop is CASSSLKTSGYYEQCF. DNA of the CDR3: TGTGCCAGCAGCTCCCTCAAAACTAGCGGATACTACGAGCAGTGCTTC.

The chain couples TRBV30 to TRBJ1-5, with D possibly being TRBD1 (5 bases). The V gene's germline CDR1 is GTSNPN and CDR2 SVGIG (reference sequence). The CDR3 spans 12 residues. V was trimmed by 5 bases and J by 2 bases, leaving 7 bases between them. CDR3 in DNA: TGTGCCTGGGGGGCGGGCAATCAGCCCCAGCATTTT. Its translation: CAWGAGNQPQHF.